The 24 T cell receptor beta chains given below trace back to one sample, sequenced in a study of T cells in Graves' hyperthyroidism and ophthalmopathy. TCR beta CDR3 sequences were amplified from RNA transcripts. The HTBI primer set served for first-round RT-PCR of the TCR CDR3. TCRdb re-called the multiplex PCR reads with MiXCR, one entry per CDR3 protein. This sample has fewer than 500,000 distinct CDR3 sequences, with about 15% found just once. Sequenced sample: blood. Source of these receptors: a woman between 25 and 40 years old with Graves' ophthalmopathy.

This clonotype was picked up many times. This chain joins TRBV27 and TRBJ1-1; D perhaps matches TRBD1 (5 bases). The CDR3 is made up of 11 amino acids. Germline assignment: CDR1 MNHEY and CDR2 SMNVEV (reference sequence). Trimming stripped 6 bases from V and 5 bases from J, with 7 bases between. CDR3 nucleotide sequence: TGTGCCAGCAGGAACAGGACTGAAGCTTTCTTT. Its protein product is CASRNRTEAFF.

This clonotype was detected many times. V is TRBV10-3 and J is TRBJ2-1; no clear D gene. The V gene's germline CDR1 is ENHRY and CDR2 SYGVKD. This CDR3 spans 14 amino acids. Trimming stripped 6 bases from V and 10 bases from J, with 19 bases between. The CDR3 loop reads CAISDRYRPDEQFF. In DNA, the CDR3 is TGTGCCATCAGCGACCGCTATCGGCCGGACGAGCAGTTCTTC.

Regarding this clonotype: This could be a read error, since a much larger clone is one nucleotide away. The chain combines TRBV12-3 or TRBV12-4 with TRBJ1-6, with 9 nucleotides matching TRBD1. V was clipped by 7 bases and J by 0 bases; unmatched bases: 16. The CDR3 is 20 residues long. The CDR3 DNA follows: TGTGCCAGCACCTCACTCACAGGGGGCTCAAGGGACTCCTATAATTCACCCCTCCACTTT. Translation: CASTSLTGGSRDSYNSPLHF.

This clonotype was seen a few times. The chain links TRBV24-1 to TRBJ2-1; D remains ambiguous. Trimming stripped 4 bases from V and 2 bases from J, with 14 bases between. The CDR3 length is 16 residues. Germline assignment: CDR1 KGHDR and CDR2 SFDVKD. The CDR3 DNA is TGTGCCACCAGTGAGCCGAGGCAAGTCCCCTACAATGAGCAGTTCTTC. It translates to CATSEPRQVPYNEQFF.

CDR3 nucleotides: TGTGCCAGCTCACCACCGAGTAGGGGGCAAGATACGCAGTATTTT. This sequence encodes CASSPPSRGQDTQYF. This chain uses TRBV18 with TRBJ2-3; 7 nucleotides align to TRBD1. The germline V gene encodes CDR1 KGHSH and CDR2 LQKENI. The CDR3 length is 15 residues. The V segment lost 0 bases and the J segment 5 bases; nucleotides outside the gene matches: 5.

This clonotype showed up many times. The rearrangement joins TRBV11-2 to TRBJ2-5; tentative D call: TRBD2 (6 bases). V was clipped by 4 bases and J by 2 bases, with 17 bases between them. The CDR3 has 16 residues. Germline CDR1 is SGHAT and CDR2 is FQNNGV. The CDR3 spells CASSSAGRSKQETQYF. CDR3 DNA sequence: TGTGCCAGCAGCTCCGCGGGACGTTCTAAACAAGAGACCCAGTACTTC.

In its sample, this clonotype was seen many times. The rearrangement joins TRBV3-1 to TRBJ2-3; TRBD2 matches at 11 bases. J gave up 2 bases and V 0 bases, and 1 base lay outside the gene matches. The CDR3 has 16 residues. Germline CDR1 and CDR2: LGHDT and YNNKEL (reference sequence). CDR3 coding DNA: TGTGCCAGCAGCCAAGAACTAGCGGGGGACACAGATACGCAGTATTTT. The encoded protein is CASSQELAGDTDTQYF.

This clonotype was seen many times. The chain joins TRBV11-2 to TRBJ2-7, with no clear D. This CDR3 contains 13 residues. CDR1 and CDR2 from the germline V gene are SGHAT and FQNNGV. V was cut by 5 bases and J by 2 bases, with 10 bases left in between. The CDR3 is CASSGHGPYEQYF. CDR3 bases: TGTGCCAGCAGCGGGCATGGACCCTACGAGCAGTACTTC.

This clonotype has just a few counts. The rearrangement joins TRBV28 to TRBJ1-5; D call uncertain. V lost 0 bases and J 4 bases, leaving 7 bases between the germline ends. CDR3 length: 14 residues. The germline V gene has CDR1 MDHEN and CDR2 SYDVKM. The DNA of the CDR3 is TGTGCCAGCAGTTTATGGGGGATAAATCAGCCCCAGCATTTT. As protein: CASSLWGINQPQHF.

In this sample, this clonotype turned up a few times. The DNA of the CDR3 is TGTGCCAGCAGTGATGGGGGAGTGTTTAATTCACCCCTCCACTTT. As protein: CASSDGGVFNSPLHF. This chain uses TRBV6-1 with TRBJ1-6; possibly TRBD1 for D (5 bases). The length of the CDR3 is 15 residues. Between the trimmed V and J ends, which lost 3 bases and 6 bases, there was a span of 12 bases. CDR1 is MNHNS and CDR2 is SASEGT in the germline V gene.

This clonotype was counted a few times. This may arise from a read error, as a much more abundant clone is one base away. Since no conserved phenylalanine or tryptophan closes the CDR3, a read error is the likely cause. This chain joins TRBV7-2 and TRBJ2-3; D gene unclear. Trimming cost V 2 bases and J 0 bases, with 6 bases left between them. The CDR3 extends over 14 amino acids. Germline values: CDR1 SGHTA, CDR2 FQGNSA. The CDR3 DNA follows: TGTGCCAGCAGCTTAACGGTCAGCACAGATACGCAGTATTCT. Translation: CASSLTVSTDTQYS.

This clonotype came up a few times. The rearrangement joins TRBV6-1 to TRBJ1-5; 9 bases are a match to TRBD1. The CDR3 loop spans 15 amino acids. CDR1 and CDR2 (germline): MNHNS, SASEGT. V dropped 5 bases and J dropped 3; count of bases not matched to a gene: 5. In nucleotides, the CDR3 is TGTGCCAGCAGTCCTTGGGACAGGGTCAATCAGCCCCAGCATTTT. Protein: CASSPWDRVNQPQHF.

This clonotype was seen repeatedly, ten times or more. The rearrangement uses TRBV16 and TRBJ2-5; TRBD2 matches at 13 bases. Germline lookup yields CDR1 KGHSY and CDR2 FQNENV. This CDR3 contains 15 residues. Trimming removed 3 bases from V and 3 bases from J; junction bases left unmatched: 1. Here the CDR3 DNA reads TGTGCCAGCAGCCATGGACTAGCGGGGGAAGAGACCCAGTACTTC. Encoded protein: CASSHGLAGEETQYF. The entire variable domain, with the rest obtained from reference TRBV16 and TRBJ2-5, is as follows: GEEVAQTPKHLVRGEGQKAKLYCAPIKGHSYVFWYQQVLKNEFKFLISFQNENVFDETGMPKERFSAKCLPNSPCSLEIQATKLEDSAVYFCASSHGLAGEETQYFGPGTRLLVL.

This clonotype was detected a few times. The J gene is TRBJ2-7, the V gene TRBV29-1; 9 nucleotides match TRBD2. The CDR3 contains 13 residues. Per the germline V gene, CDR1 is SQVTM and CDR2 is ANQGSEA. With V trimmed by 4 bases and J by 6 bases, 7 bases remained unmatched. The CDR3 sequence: CSVVGRGGSEQYF. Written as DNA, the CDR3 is TGCAGCGTTGTAGGGCGGGGGGGCAGCGAGCAGTACTTC.

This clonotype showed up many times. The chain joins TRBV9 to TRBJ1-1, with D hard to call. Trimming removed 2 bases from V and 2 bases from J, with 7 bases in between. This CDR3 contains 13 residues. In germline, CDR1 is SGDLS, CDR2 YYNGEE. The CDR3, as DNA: TGTGCCAGCAGCGTGTTAGAAAACACTGAAGCTTTCTTT. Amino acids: CASSVLENTEAFF.

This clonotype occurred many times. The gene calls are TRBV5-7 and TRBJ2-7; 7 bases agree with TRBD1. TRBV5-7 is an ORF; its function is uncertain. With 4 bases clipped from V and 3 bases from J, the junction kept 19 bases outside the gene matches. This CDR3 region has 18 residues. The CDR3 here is CASSPIRGRTGQCYEQYF. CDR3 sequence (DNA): TGTGCCAGCAGCCCGATACGAGGTCGGACAGGTCAATGCTACGAGCAGTACTTC.

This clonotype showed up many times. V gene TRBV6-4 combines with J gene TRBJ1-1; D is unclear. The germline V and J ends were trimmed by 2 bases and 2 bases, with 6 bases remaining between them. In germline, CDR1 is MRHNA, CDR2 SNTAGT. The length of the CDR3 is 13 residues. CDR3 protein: CASSDRTNTEAFF. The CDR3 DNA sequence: TGTGCCAGCAGTGACAGGACCAACACTGAAGCTTTCTTT.

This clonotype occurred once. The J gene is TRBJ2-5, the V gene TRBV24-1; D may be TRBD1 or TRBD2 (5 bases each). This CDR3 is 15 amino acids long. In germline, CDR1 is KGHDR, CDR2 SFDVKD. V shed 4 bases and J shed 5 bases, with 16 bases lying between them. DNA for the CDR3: TGTGCCACCAGTGAGCCCCCCCCCGGGGCTGAGACCCAGTACTTC. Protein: CATSEPPPGAETQYF.

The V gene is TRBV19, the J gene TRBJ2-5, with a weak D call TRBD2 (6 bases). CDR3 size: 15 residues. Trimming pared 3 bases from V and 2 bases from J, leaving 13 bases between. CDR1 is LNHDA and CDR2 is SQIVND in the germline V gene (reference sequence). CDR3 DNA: TGTGCCAGTAGTATGGGGGGACTCGATCAAGAGACCCAGTACTTC. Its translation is CASSMGGLDQETQYF.

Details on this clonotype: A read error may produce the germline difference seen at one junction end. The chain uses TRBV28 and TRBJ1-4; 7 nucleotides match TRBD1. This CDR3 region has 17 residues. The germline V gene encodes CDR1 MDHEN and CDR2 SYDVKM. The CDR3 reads CASSSGDRRSTNEKLLF. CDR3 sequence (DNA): TGTGCCAGCAGTTCCGGGGACAGACGATCAACTAATGAAAAACTGCTTTTT. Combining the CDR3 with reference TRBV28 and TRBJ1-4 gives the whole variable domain DVKVTQSSRYLVKRTGEKVFLECVQDMDHENMFWYRQDPGLGLRLIYFSYDVKMKEKGDIPEGYSVSREKKERFSLILESASTNQTSMYLCASSSGDRRSTNEKLLFGSGTQLSVL.

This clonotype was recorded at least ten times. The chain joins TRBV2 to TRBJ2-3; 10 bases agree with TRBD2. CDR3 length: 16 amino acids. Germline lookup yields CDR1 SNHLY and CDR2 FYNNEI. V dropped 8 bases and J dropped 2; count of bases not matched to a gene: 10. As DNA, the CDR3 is TGTGCCAGCGGGGAACTAGCGGGGACTTCCACAGATACGCAGTATTTT. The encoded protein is CASGELAGTSTDTQYF.

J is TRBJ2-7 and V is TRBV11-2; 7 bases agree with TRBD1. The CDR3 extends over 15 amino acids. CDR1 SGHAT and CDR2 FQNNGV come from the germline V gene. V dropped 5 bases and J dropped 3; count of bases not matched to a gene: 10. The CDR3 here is CASSPLKGQLYEQYF. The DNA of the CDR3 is TGTGCCAGCAGCCCCCTGAAGGGACAGCTCTACGAGCAGTACTTC.

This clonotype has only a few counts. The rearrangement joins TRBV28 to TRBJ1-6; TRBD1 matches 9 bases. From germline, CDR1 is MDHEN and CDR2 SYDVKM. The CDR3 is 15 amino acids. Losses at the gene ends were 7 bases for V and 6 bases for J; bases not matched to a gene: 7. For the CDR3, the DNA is TGTGCCAGCAATCTACCGGGACAGGGTAATTCACCCCTCCACTTT. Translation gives CASNLPGQGNSPLHF.

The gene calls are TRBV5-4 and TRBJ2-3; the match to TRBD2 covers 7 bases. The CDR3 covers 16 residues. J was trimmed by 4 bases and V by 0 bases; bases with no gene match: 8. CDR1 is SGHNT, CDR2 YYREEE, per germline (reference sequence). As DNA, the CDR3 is TGTGCCAGCAGCTTGGGCTGGGGAGGGGAAGCAGATACGCAGTATTTT. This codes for CASSLGWGGEADTQYF.